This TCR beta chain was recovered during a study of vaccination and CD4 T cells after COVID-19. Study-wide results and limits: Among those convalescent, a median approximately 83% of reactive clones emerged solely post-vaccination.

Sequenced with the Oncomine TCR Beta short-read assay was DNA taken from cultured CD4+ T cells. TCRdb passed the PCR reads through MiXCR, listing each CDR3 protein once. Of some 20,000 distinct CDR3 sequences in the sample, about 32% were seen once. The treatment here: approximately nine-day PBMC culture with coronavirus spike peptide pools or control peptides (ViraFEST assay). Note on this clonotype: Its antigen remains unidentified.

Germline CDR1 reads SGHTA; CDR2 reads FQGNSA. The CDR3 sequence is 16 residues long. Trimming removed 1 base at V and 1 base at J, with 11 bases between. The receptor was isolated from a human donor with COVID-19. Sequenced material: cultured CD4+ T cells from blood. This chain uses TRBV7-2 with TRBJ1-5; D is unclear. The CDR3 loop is CASSLGVGRSNQPQHF. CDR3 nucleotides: TGTGCCAGCAGCTTAGGGGTAGGGAGGAGCAATCAGCCCCAGCATTTT.